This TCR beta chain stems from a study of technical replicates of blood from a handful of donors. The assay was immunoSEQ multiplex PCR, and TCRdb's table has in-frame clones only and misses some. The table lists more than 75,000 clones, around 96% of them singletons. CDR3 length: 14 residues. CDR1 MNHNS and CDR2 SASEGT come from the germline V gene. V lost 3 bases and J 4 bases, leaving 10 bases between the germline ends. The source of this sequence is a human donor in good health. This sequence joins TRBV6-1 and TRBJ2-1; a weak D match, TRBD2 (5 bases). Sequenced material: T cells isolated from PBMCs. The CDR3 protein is CASSDRTGYNEQFF. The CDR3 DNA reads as TGTGCCAGCAGTGACCGGACTGGGTACAATGAGCAGTTCTTC.